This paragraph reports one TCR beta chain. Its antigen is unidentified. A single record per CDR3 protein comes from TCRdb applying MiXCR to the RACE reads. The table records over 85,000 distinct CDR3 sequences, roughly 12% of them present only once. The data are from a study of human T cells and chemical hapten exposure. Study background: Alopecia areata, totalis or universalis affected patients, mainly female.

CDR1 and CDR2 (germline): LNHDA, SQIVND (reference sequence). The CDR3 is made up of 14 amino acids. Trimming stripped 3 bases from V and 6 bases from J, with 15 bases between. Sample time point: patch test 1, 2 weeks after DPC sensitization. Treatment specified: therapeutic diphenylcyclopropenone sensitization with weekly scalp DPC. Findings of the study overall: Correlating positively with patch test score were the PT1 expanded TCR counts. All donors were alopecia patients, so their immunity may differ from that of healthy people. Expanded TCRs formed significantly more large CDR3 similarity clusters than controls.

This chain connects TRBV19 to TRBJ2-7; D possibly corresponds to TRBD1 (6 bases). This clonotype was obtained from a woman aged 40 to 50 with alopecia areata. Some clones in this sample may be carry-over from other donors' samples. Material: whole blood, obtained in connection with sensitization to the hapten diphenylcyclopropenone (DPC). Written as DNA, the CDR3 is TGTGCCAGTAGTATTGGGCCGCAGGGGCGCGAGCAGTACTTC. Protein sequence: CASSIGPQGREQYF.